This TCR beta chain came from a study of T cells expressing NK-cell markers. Study-level background: Within the sequenced cohort of eight donors, seven exhibited HCMV seropositivity and one was seronegative.

The cDNA for TCR beta came from 5'RACE template switching with UMIs. Reprocessing the 5' RACE reads, TCRdb reports a single entry for every CDR3 protein and omits DNA. The listing contains about 260,000 distinct CDR3 sequences. Overall study results and limits: One observes that, in several donors, these clonotypes were also the leading ones within the CD3+CD56-NKG2C+ fraction.

This CDR3 is built from 17 residues. Germline CDR1 and CDR2: LGHDT and YNNKEL (reference sequence). In the case of this clonotype: Its antigen is currently unknown.

This TCR derives from a man between 18 and 35 years old in good health. The chain links TRBV3-1 to TRBJ2-6; the D gene TCRdb calls, TRBD1, cannot be checked with no DNA. Sequenced material: blood T cells: a sorted CD56 or NKG2C T cell subset, CD4+ or CD8+ T cells, or bulk PBMC T cells (not recorded which). This CDR3 reads CASSLGQGTEGANVLTF.